The entry that follows covers one TCR beta chain sequence. These data originate in a study of identical twins. TCRdb reanalysed the 5' RACE reads using MiXCR and keeps one entry per CDR3 protein. This repertoire shows around 100,000 distinct CDR3 sequences, less than 6.5% found once; its top ten account for approximately 12%. The receptor comes from a woman between 50 and 59 years old in good health. Sequencing input: memory T cells sorted from blood.

In DNA form, the CDR3 reads TGTGCCAGCAGTTTAAGGCCCAGGGGTATGGTTAACTATGGCTACACCTTC. It encodes CASSLRPRGMVNYGYTF. This chain links TRBV12-3 or TRBV12-4 with TRBJ1-2; D is perhaps TRBD1 (6 bases). Between the trimmed V and J ends, which lost 2 bases and 1 base, there was a span of 17 bases. The CDR3 contains 17 residues.